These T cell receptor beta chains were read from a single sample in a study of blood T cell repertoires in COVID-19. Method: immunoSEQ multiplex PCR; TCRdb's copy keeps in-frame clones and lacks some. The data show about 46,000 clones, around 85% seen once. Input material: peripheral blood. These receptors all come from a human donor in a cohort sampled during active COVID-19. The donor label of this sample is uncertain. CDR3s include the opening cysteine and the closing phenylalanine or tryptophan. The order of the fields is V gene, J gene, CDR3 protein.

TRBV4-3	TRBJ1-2	CASSQDLLGGYGYTF
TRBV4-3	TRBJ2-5	CASSQGTSGLETQYF
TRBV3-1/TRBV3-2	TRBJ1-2	CASSQDRQGGGYTF
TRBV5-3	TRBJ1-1	CARSLEAFF
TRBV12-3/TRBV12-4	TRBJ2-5	CASSFRGQETQYF
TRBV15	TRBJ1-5	CATSRDTWTGGSQPQHF
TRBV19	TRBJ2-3	CASSIARGSTDTQYF
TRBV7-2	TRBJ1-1	CASSPYNQNTEAFF
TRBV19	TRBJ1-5	CASSMPGQGVKNQPQHF
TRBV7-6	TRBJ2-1	CASSLRISGSTGYNEQFF
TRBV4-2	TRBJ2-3	CASSQQLAELTDTQYF